A single sample is the source of the 16 T cell receptor beta chains below, sequenced in a study of early T cells in non-severe SARS-CoV-2 infection. TCRdb re-derived calls from the 5' RACE reads in MiXCR, one entry per CDR3 protein. The data contain tens of thousands of distinct CDR3 sequences, over 7% of them singletons. Sequencing was performed on whole blood. Receptor source: an adult who was a healthcare worker with PCR-confirmed SARS-CoV-2 infection or an uninfected control (not recorded which).

This clonotype was detected ten times or more. This chain joins TRBV6-5 and TRBJ1-2; the D gene is possibly TRBD1 (6 bases). Germline V gene sequence: CDR1 MNHEY, CDR2 SVGAGI. V was cut by 6 bases and J by 7 bases, with 15 bases left in between. This CDR3 spans 13 amino acids. The CDR3 DNA sequence: TGTGCCAGCAGCACAGACAGGACGACTGGCTACACCTTC. Translated: CASSTDRTTGYTF.

The chain is built from TRBV6-2 or TRBV6-3 and TRBJ1-1, with D uncertain. Trimming took off 2 bases at V and 2 bases at J, with 9 bases between the two ends. The CDR3 has 14 amino acids. The V gene's germline CDR1 is MNHEY and CDR2 SVGEGT. The chain's CDR3 is CASSYAFVNTEAFF. As DNA, the CDR3 is TGTGCCAGCAGTTACGCCTTCGTTAACACTGAAGCTTTCTTT.

The chain has TRBV7-2 and TRBJ2-3, with 11 bases fitting TRBD2. The germline V gene has CDR1 SGHTA and CDR2 FQGNSA. The CDR3 has 16 amino acids. J lost 6 bases, V lost 2 bases, and 7 bases had no gene match. The CDR3, as DNA: TGTGCCAGCAGCTTAATGGCGGGACTAGCGGCTGATACGCAGTATTTT. Its protein is CASSLMAGLAADTQYF.

V is TRBV4-2 and J is TRBJ2-2, with 7 nucleotides matching TRBD1. The CDR3 is made up of 16 amino acids. J gave up 2 bases and V 5 bases, and 8 bases lay outside the gene matches. CDR1 is LGHNA, CDR2 YNFKEQ, per germline. CDR3 sequence (DNA): TGTGCCAGCAGCTTCGACAGGGAGACTAACACCGGGGAGCTGTTTTTT. It specifies CASSFDRETNTGELFF.

This clonotype appeared many times. The chain uses TRBV10-1 and TRBJ1-1, with 7 nucleotides matching TRBD1. Trimming cost V 2 bases and J 1 base; bases outside gene matches: 4. CDR1 WNHNN and CDR2 SYGVQD come from the germline V gene (reference sequence). The CDR3 spans 15 residues. This chain's CDR3 is CASSERRGPNTEAFF. CDR3 coding DNA: TGCGCCAGCAGTGAGAGAAGGGGGCCGAACACTGAAGCTTTCTTT.

The chain uses TRBV7-9 and TRBJ1-6, with unresolved D. V was cut by 0 bases and J by 10 bases, with 7 bases left in between. CDR3 length equals 13 residues. The germline gives CDR1 SEHNR, CDR2 FQNEAQ (reference sequence). The CDR3 here is CASSLALGSPLHF. For the CDR3, the DNA is TGTGCCAGCAGCTTAGCTCTGGGGTCACCCCTCCACTTT.

This clonotype showed up just a few times. The chain recombines TRBV5-1 with TRBJ2-3, with 8 bases identical to TRBD1. The J segment lost 1 base and the V segment lost 2 bases, leaving 6 bases of the junction unmatched. This CDR3 has 16 residues. Per the germline V gene, CDR1 is SGHRS and CDR2 is YFSETQ. CDR3 region: CASSFDRGLGTDTQYF. In nucleotides, the CDR3 is TGCGCCAGCAGCTTCGACAGGGGTTTGGGCACAGATACGCAGTATTTT.

The chain carries TRBV2 and TRBJ2-1; D is unclear. Germline values: CDR1 SNHLY, CDR2 FYNNEI. This CDR3 region has 15 residues. V was cut by 5 bases and J by 3 bases, with 14 bases left in between. Written as DNA, the CDR3 is TGTGCCAGCAGTCCCCTAGTTGCGGTCTACAATGAGCAGTTCTTC. Its protein product is CASSPLVAVYNEQFF.

Within the sample, this clonotype is medium-sized. The chain uses TRBV12-3 or TRBV12-4 and TRBJ2-5; D gene unclear. The CDR3 has 11 residues. V lost 3 bases and J lost 9, with 8 bases in between. The DNA for the CDR3 is TGTGCCAGCAGTTTTTTACTGGCCCAGTACTTC. Translating it yields CASSFLLAQYF.

The CDR3 sequence: CASKYRRAGDNEQFF. CDR3 coding DNA: TGTGCCAGCAAGTATAGAAGAGCGGGAGACAATGAGCAGTTCTTC. The chain recombines TRBV7-2 with TRBJ2-1; 8 nucleotides agree with TRBD2. Germline values: CDR1 SGHTA, CDR2 FQGNSA. The CDR3 has 15 amino acids. The V gene end was trimmed by 7 bases and the J gene end by 5 bases; junction bases not matched to a gene: 10.

The sample holds a few counts of this clonotype. The V and J genes are TRBV2 and TRBJ1-5; TRBD1 is a possible D gene (6 bases). Trimming stripped 7 bases from V and 3 bases from J, with 10 bases between. Germline lookup yields CDR1 SNHLY and CDR2 FYNNEI. This CDR3 comprises 13 residues. The CDR3 here is CASNREPNQPQHF. As DNA, the CDR3 is TGTGCCAGCAACAGGGAACCCAATCAGCCCCAGCATTTT.

V and J are TRBV12-3 or TRBV12-4 and TRBJ1-2; 7 bases line up with TRBD1. The CDR3 covers 13 residues. The trim removed 6 bases at V and 6 bases at J, leaving 7 bases unmatched. The CDR3 protein is CASSNRGTHGYTF. In DNA, the CDR3 is TGTGCCAGCAGCAACAGGGGTACCCATGGCTACACCTTC.

In this sample, this clonotype turned up a few times. V is TRBV12-3 or TRBV12-4 and J is TRBJ1-4; D may be TRBD1 (6 bases). The CDR3 spans 16 residues. V lost 6 bases to trimming and J lost 6 bases, with 20 bases between them. Here the CDR3 reads CASSRRTGPGDEKLFF. CDR3 nucleotides: TGTGCCAGCAGCCGACGAACCGGGCCAGGGGATGAAAAACTGTTTTTT.

The V gene is TRBV3-1, the J gene TRBJ1-1; D call uncertain. The CDR3 loop spans 14 amino acids. Germline loops: CDR1 LGHDT, CDR2 YNNKEL (reference sequence). The V end was cut by 4 bases, the J end by 1 base, with 10 bases between. CDR3 coding DNA: TGTGCCAGCAGCCCAAGGTGGGAGAACACTGAAGCTTTCTTT. Amino acid sequence: CASSPRWENTEAFF.

The chain employs TRBV7-2 and TRBJ2-1, with 7 bases matching TRBD2. Trimming at V came to 2 bases and at J to 4 bases, leaving 5 bases not matched to a gene. Per germline, CDR1 SGHTA and CDR2 FQGNSA. The CDR3 totals 15 residues. CDR3: CASSLRGSLYNEQFF. The CDR3 bases are TGTGCCAGCAGCTTACGCGGGAGCTTGTACAATGAGCAGTTCTTC.

This clonotype was found a few times. This chain connects TRBV5-1 to TRBJ1-6; D is uncertain. Between the trimmed V and J ends, which lost 2 bases and 3 bases, there was a span of 9 bases. CDR3 length equals 15 residues. Germline CDR1 reads SGHRS; CDR2 reads YFSETQ. CDR3 DNA: TGCGCCAGCAGCTTCTCAACAGACTATAATTCACCCCTCCACTTT. Encoded protein: CASSFSTDYNSPLHF.